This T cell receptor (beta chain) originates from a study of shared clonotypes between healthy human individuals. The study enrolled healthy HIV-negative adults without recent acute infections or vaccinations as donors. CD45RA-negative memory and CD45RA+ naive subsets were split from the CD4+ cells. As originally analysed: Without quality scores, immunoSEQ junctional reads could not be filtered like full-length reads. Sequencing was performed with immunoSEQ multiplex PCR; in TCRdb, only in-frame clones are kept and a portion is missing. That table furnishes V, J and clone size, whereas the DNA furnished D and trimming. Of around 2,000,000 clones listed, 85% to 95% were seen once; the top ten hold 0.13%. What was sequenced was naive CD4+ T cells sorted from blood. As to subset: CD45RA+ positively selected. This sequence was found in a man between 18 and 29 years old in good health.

The CDR3 reads CASSILGGQNYGYTF. CDR3 nucleotides: TGCGCCAGCAGCATCCTTGGGGGACAGAACTATGGCTACACCTTC. The chain employs TRBV5-1 and TRBJ1-2; 7 bases are shared with TRBD1. J lost 2 bases, V lost 4 bases, and 8 bases had no gene match. The CDR3 sequence is 15 residues long. Germline V gene lookup returns CDR1 SGHRS and CDR2 YFSETQ.